Listed below are T cell receptor beta chains from one sample, sequenced in a study of blood T cell repertoires in COVID-19. Assay used: immunoSEQ multiplex PCR; TCRdb lists only in-frame clones, some missing. In the table there are 250,000 to 300,000 clones, about 80% of which are singletons. The sequencing input was PBMCs or T cells enriched from blood (not recorded which). The receptor source for this set is a man in his fifties or sixties who had recovered from COVID-19. Both conserved end residues are trimmed from each CDR3. Size is stated for part of the rows, as once, few or many counts, or as a class when the clone is expanded.

v_gene	abundance	j_gene	CDR3aa
TRBV9	NA	TRBJ2-5	ASSVWAGLWETQY
TRBV10-1	once	TRBJ1-1	ASSEFRSGENTEAF
TRBV7-2	NA	TRBJ2-5	ASSFQVGQGETQY
TRBV19	NA	TRBJ1-1	ASSTRLAEAF
TRBV11-2	NA	TRBJ1-4	ASSLFGPGTGEKLF
TRBV7-2	few	TRBJ2-3	ASSSPIAGHTDTQY
TRBV5-6	NA	TRBJ2-5	ASSTRGGLGETQY
TRBV9	once	TRBJ1-1	ASSANLWGNTEAF
TRBV5-1	NA	TRBJ1-4	ASSLAPPNEKLF
TRBV7-9	few	TRBJ2-2	ASSLAGGGPTGELF
TRBV12-3/TRBV12-4	NA	TRBJ2-7	ASSRGWEQY
TRBV9	NA	TRBJ2-3	ASSGLAGSTDTQY
TRBV7-3	NA	TRBJ2-7	ASSPGGGNSYEQY
TRBV5-4	few	TRBJ1-1	ASSLGSPTEAF
TRBV3-1/TRBV3-2	NA	TRBJ1-2	ASSPRRGGYT
TRBV19	NA	TRBJ1-1	ASSRQTGTEAF
TRBV19	NA	TRBJ1-1	ASRSGGTVNTEAF
TRBV11-3	NA	TRBJ2-5	ASSLEGTSGKETQY
TRBV4-3	NA	TRBJ1-2	ASSQEWGDGYT
TRBV19	NA	TRBJ2-7	ASSRRASYEQY
TRBV11-1	NA	TRBJ2-7	ASSSRGLAGYEQY
TRBV6-5	NA	TRBJ2-2	ASLSGELF
TRBV30	NA	TRBJ2-7	AWSRGGASYEQY
TRBV27	NA	TRBJ1-5	ASSLEGNSNQPQH
TRBV15	NA	TRBJ2-3	ATSRDLGQGENTQY
TRBV9	NA	TRBJ1-1	ASSVLEGGAF